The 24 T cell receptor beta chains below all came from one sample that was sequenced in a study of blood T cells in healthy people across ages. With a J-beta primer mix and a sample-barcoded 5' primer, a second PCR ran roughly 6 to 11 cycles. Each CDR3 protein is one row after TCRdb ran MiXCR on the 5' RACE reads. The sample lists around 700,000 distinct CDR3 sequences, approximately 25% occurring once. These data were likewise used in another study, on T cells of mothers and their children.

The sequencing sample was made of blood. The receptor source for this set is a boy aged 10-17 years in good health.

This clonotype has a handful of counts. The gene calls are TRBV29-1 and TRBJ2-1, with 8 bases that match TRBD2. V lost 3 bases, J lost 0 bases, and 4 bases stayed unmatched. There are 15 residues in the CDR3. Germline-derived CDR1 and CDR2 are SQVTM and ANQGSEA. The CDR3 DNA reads TGCAGCGTTGATACCGGGGGGGGCTCCTACAATGAGCAGTTCTTC. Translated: CSVDTGGGSYNEQFF.

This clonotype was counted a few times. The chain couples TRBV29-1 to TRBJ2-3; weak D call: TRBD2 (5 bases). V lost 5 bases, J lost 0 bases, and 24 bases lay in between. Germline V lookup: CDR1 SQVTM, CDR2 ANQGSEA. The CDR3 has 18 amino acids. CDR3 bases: TGCAGCGTTTTAGGAGCGGCGAGCCGAACCCTTAGCACAGATACGCAGTATTTT. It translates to CSVLGAASRTLSTDTQYF.

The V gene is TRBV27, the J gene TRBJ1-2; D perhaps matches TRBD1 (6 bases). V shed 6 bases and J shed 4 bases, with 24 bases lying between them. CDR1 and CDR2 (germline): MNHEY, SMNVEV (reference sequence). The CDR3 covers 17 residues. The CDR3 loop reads CASSTQDSALWGYGYTF. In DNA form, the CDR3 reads TGTGCCAGCAGCACCCAGGACAGCGCTCTTTGGGGCTATGGCTACACCTTC.

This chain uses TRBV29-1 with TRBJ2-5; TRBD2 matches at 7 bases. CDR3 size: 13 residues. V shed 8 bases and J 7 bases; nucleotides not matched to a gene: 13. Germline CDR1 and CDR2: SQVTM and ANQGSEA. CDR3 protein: CSCERGLQGTQYF. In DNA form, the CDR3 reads TGCAGCTGTGAGCGGGGCCTCCAGGGGACCCAGTACTTC.

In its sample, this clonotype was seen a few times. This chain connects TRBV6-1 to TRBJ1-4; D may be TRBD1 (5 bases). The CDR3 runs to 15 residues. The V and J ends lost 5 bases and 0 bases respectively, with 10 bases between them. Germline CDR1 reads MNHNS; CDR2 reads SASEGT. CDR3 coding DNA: TGTGCCAGCAGTCCGGGACCCTCAACTAATGAAAAACTGTTTTTT. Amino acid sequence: CASSPGPSTNEKLFF.

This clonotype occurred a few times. CDR3 amino acids: CASSSPLTAQYF. CDR3 in DNA: TGTGCCAGCAGTTCCCCACTGACCGCCCAGTACTTC. J is TRBJ2-5 and V is TRBV28; D remains ambiguous. Per the germline V gene, CDR1 is MDHEN and CDR2 is SYDVKM. The length of the CDR3 is 12 residues. Trimming stripped 4 bases from V and 9 bases from J, with 12 bases between.

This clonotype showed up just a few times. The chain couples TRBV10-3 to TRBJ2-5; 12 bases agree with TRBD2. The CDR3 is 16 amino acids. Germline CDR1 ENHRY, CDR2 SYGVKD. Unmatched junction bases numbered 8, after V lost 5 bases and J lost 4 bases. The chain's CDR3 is CAISLRTSGKGETQYF. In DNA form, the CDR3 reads TGTGCCATCAGTCTCAGGACTAGCGGGAAGGGAGAGACCCAGTACTTC.

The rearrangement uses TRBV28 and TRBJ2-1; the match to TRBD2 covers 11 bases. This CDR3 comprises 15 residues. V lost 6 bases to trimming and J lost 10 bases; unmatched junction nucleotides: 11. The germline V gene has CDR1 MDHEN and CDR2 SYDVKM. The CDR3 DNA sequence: TGTGCCAGCAGCTTTAGCGGGAGGGCCAGGAGGGAGCAGTTCTTC. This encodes CASSFSGRARREQFF.

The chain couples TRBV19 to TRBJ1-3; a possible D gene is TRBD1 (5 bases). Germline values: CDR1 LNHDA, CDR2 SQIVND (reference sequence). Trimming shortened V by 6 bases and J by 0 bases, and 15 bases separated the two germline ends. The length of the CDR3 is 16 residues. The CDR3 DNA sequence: TGTGCCAGTAGCGCCCCCGGGACTTACTCTGGAAACACCATATATTTT. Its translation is CASSAPGTYSGNTIYF.

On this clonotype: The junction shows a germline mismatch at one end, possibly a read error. CDR3 nucleotides: TGTGCCAGCAGTTTACAGGGTCTGGCTGAGGCTTTCTTT. Translation gives CASSLQGLAEAFF. This chain connects TRBV12-3 or TRBV12-4 to TRBJ1-1, with a possible D match to TRBD1 (5 bases). This CDR3 has 13 residues.

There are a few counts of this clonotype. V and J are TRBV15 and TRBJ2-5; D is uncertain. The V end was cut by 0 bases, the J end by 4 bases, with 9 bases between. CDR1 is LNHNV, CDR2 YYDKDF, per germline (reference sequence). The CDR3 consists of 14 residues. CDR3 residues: CATSRDLAAETQYF. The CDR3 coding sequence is TGTGCCACCAGCAGAGATTTAGCAGCAGAGACCCAGTACTTC.

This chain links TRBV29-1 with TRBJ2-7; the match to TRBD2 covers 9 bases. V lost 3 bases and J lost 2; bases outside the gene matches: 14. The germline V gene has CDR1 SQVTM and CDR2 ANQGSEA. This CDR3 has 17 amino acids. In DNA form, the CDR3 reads TGCAGCGTTGAGGCGGGGGGGCTAGCGGGGAAGACCTACGAGCAGTACTTC. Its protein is CSVEAGGLAGKTYEQYF.

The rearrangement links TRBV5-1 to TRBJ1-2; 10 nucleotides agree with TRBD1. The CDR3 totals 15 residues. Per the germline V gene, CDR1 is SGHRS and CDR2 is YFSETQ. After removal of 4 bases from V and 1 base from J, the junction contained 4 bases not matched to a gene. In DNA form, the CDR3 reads TGCGCCAGCAGCGCGGGACAGGGGTTTAACTATGGCTACACCTTC. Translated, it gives CASSAGQGFNYGYTF.

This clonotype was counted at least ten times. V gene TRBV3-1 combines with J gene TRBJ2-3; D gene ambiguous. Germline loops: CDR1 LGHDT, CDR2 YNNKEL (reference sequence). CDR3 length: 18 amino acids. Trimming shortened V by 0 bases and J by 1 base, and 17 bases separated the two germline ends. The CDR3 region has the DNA TGTGCCAGCAGCCAAGATGTTAGCTCCGAGGCAGGCACAGATACGCAGTATTTT. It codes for CASSQDVSSEAGTDTQYF.

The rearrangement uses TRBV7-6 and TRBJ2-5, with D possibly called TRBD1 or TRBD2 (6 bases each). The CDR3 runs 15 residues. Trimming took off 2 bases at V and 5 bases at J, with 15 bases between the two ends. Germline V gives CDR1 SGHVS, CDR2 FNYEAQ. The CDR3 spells CASSLSWGAGETQYF. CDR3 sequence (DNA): TGTGCCAGCAGCTTAAGTTGGGGGGCCGGGGAGACCCAGTACTTC.

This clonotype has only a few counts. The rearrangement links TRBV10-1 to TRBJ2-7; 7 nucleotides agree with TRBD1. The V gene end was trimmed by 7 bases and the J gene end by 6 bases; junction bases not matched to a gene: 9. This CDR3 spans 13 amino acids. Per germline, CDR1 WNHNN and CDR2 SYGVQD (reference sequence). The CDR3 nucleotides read TGCGCCAGCAACCAAAACAGGGGTGGCGAGCAGTACTTC. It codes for CASNQNRGGEQYF.

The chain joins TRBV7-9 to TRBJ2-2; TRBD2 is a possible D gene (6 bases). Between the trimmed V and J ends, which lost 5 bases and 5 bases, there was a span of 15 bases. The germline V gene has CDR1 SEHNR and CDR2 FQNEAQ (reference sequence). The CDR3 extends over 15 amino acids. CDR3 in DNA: TGTGCCAGCAGCGCCCGACTAGGGACTACCGGGGAGCTGTTTTTT. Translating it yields CASSARLGTTGELFF.

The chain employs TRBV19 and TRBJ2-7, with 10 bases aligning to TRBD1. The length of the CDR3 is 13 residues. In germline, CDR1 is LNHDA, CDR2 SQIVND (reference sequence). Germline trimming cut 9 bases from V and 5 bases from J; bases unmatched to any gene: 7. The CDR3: CASRDGQGDEQYF. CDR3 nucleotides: TGTGCCAGCAGGGACGGACAGGGGGACGAGCAGTACTTC.

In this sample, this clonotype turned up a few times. The CDR3 sequence: CSVVGFGKLGTSNEQFF. Here the CDR3 DNA reads TGCAGCGTTGTGGGATTCGGGAAACTCGGGACTTCCAATGAGCAGTTCTTC. The V call is TRBV29-1, the J call TRBJ2-7; TRBD2 is a possible D gene (6 bases). The J call is doubtful: the DNA matches TRBJ2-1 better. The CDR3 is made up of 17 amino acids. Germline V gene sequence: CDR1 SQVTM, CDR2 ANQGSEA.

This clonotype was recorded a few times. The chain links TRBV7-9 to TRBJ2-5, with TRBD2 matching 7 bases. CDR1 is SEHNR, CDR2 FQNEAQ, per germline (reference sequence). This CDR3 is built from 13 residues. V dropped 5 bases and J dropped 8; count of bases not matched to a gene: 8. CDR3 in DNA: TGTGCCAGCAGCCCAGCGGGACTGGATACCCAGTACTTC. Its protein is CASSPAGLDTQYF.

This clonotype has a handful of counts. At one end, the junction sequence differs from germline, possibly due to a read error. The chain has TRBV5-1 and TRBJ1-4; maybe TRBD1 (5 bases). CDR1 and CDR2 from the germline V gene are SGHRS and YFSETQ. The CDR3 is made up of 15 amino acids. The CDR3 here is CASSLATAPNDKLFF. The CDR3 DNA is TGCGCCAGCAGCTTAGCGACAGCTCCGAATGACAAACTGTTTTTT. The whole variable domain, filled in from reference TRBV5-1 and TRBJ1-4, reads KAGVTQTPRYLIKTRGQQVTLSCSPISGHRSVSWYQQTPGQGLQFLFEYFSETQRNKGNFPGRFSGRQFSNSRSEMNVSTLELGDSALYLCASSLATAPNDKLFFGSGTQLSVL.

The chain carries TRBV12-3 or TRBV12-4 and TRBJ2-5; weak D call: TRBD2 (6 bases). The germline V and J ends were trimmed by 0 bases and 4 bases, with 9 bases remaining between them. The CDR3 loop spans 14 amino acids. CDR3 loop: CASSLALGGETQYF. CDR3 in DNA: TGTGCCAGCAGTTTAGCGCTCGGGGGAGAGACCCAGTACTTC.

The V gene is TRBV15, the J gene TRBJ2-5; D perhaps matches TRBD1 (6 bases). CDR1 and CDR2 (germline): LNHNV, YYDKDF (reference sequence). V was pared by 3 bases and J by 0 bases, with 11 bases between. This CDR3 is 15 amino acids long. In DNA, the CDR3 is TGTGCCACCAGCAGTGGACAGCTGTACCAAGAGACCCAGTACTTC. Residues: CATSSGQLYQETQYF.

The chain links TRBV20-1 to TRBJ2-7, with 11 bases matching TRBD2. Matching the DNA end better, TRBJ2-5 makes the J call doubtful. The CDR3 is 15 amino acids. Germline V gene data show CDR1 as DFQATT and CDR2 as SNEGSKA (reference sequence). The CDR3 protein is CSASSGGSPFETQYF. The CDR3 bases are TGCAGTGCGTCTAGCGGGGGGAGCCCATTTGAGACCCAGTACTTC.